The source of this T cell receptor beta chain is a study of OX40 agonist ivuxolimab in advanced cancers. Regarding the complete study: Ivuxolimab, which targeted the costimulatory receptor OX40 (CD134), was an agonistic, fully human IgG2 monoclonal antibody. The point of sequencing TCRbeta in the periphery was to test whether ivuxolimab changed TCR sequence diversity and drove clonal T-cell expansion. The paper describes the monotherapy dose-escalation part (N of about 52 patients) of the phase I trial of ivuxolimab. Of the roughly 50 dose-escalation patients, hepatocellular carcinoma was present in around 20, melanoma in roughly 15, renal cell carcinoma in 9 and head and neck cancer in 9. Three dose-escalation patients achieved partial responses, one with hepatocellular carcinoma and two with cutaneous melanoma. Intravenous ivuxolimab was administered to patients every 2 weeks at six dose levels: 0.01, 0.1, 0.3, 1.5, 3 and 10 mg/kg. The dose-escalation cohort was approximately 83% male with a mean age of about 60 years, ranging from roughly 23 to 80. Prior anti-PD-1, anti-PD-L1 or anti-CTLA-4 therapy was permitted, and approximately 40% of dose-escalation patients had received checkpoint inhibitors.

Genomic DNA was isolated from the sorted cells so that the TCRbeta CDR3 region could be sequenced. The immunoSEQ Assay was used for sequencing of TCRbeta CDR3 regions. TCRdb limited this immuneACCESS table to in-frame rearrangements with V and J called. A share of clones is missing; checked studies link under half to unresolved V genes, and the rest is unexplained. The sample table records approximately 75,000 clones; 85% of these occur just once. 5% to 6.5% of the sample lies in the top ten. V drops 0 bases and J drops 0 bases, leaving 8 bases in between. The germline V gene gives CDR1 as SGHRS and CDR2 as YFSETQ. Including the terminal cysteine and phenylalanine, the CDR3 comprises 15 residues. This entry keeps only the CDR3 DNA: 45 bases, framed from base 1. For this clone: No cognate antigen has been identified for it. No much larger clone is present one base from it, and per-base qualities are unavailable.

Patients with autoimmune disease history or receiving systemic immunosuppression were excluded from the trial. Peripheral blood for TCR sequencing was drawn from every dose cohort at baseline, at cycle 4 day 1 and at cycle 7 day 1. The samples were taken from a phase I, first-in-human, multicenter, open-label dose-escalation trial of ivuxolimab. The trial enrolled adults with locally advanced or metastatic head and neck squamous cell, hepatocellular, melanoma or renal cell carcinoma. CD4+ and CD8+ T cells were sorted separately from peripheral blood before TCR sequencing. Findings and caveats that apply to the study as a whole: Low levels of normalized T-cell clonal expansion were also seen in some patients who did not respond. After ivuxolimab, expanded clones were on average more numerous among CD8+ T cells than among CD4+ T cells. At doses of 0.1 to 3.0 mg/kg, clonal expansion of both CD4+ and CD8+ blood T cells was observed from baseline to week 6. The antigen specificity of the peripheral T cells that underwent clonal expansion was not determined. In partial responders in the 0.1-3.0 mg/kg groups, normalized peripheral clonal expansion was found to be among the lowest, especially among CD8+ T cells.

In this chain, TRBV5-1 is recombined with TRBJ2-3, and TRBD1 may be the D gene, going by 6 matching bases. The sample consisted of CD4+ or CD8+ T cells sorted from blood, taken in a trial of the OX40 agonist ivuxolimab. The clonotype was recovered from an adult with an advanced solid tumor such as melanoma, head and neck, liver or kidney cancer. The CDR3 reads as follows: CASSLAGHSTDTQYF. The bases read TGCGCCAGCAGCTTGGCGGGACACAGCACAGATACGCAGTATTTT.